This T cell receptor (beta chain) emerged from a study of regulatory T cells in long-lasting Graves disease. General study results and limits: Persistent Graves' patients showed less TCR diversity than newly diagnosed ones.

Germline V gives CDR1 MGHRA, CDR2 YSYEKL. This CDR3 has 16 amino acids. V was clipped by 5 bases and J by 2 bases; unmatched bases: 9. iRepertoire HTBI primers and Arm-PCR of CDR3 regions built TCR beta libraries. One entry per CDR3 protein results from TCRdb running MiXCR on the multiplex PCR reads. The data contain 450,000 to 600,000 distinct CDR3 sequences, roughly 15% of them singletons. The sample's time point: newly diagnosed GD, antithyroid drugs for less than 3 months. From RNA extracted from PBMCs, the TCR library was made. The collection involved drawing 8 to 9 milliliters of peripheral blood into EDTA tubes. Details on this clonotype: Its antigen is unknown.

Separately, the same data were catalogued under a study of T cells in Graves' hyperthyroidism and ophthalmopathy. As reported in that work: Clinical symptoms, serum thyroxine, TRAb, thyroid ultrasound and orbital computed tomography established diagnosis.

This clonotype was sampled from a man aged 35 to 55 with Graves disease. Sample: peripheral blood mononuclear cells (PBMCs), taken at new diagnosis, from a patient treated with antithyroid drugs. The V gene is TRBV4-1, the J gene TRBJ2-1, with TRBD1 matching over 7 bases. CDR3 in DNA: TGCGCCAGCAGCAGTTCTTCCCAGGGGGCCTACAATGAGCAGTTCTTC. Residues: CASSSSSQGAYNEQFF.